This T cell receptor (beta chain) was observed in a study of blood T cells in healthy people across ages. Study-wide background: For every two T cells, template switching captured about one barcoded beta molecule. Study-level findings and limits: Diversity estimated from one million T cells was considered an underestimate. Higher diversity and more naive CD4+ cells were features of long-lived donors, compared to aged donors.

It was with a sample-barcoded 5' primer and a J-beta primer mix that a second PCR of about 6 to 11 cycles was run. TCRdb re-derived calls from the 5' RACE reads in MiXCR, one entry per CDR3 protein. The sample lists 600,000 or so distinct CDR3 sequences, roughly 48% occurring once. Germline CDR1 DFQATT, CDR2 SNEGSKA (reference sequence). The CDR3 length is 13 residues. V shed 5 bases and J 3 bases; nucleotides not matched to a gene: 4. Points on this clonotype: Antigen specificity is unknown.

The V call is TRBV20-1, the J call TRBJ2-7; 10 nucleotides line up with TRBD2. What was sequenced was blood. The sequence came from a man aged 80 or over in good health. The CDR3 nucleotides read TGCAGTGCTGAGGGACTAGCGCTCTACGAGCAGTACTTC. As protein: CSAEGLALYEQYF.